This TCR beta chain emerged from a study of blood T cell repertoires in COVID-19. CDR1 and CDR2 (germline): SGHNT, YYREEE (reference sequence). V was pared by 9 bases and J by 0 bases, with 7 bases between. This CDR3 is 12 amino acids long. Some clones are missing from TCRdb's copy, which holds only in-frame ones; the method was immunoSEQ multiplex PCR. The top ten hold roughly 5% of the sample, which has about 230,000 clones, 65% to 90% seen once. Enrolled during active infection, Seattle patients were then followed longitudinally. The rearrangement joins TRBV5-4 to TRBJ1-3; the D is unclear. This clonotype was obtained from a man aged 50-60 years with COVID-19, enrolled during active disease. Material for sequencing was peripheral blood. The CDR3 coding sequence is TGTGCCACTCGGAGCTCTGGAAACACCATATATTTT. Its protein is CATRSSGNTIYF.